This T cell receptor beta chain was found in a study of Graves' ophthalmopathy and Graves' hyperthyroidism. As the template, RNA transcripts were used to amplify TCR beta CDR3 regions. Scientists carried out first-round RT-PCR using HTBI primers and then a second-round multiplex PCR. TCRdb processed the multiplex PCR reads anew with MiXCR; each CDR3 protein has one entry. The sample holds about 740,000 distinct CDR3 sequences, 40% seen once. The CDR3 is 14 amino acids. Germline values: CDR1 ENHRY, CDR2 SYGVKD. Establishment of the diagnosis relied upon clinical symptoms, serum thyroxine, TRAb, thyroid ultrasound and orbital computed tomography. Regarding this clonotype: Antigen unknown. The junction departs from germline at one end; a sequencing error may be responsible.

General observations from the study: Ophthalmopathy progression prediction by the model yielded a sensitivity of approximately 71% and a specificity of about 72%.

Sample: peripheral blood. This receptor was identified in an adult man with Graves' ophthalmopathy. The genes are TRBV10-3 and TRBJ1-1, with 7 positions matching TRBD1. The CDR3: CASSYDRANTEAFF. DNA for the CDR3: TGTGCCAGCAGTTATGACAGGGCGAACACTGAAGCTTTCTTT.